This passage covers 29 T cell receptor beta chains from one sample sequenced in a study of CD8 T cells in ankylosing spondylitis. Using its own MiXCR run on the 5' RACE reads, TCRdb lists one record per CDR3 protein. The sample includes 250,000 to 300,000 distinct CDR3 sequences, 20% of them seen just once. Sequenced sample: blood, either unsorted or a sorted T cell fraction (not recorded which). These receptors were collected from a male donor with ankylosing spondylitis or in good health (not recorded which).

The table lists this clonotype with many counts. The chain couples TRBV20-1 to TRBJ1-1, with no clear D. Germline assignment: CDR1 DFQATT and CDR2 SNEGSKA (reference sequence). CDR3 size: 12 residues. Trimming stripped 1 base from V and 1 base from J, with 4 bases between. CDR3 nucleotides: TGCAGTGCTAGAGGGGGGAACACTGAAGCTTTCTTT. It specifies CSARGGNTEAFF.

The chain is built from TRBV6-1 and TRBJ2-5, with 10 bases lining up with TRBD2. This CDR3 region has 15 residues. V shed 6 bases, J shed 4 bases, and the junction held 8 bases outside the gene matches. Germline V CDR1 and CDR2: MNHNS, SASEGT. CDR3 protein: CASRPTAGGRETQYF. The CDR3 nucleotides are TGTGCCAGCAGACCGACAGCGGGAGGGAGAGAGACCCAGTACTTC.

V gene TRBV5-1 combines with J gene TRBJ1-4, with D possibly being TRBD1 (6 bases). Per germline, CDR1 SGHRS and CDR2 YFSETQ. This CDR3 is built from 16 residues. With 3 bases removed from V and 0 bases from J, the gap between germline ends came to 12 bases. The CDR3 protein is CASSSTGGATNEKLFF. Written as DNA, the CDR3 is TGCGCCAGCAGCTCCACCGGGGGCGCAACTAATGAAAAACTGTTTTTT.

The chain combines TRBV10-3 with TRBJ2-7; D is ambiguous. Germline assignment: CDR1 ENHRY and CDR2 SYGVKD. CDR3 length equals 13 residues. Trimming cost V 2 bases and J 0 bases, with 5 bases left between them. The CDR3 spells CAISEGHSYEQYV. The CDR3 nucleotides read TGTGCCATCAGTGAGGGGCACTCCTACGAGCAGTACGTC.

This clonotype was observed once. A read error may account for a junction end that differs from germline. The rearrangement links TRBV10-3 to TRBJ2-2, with D perhaps being TRBD1 or TRBD2 (5 bases each). The CDR3 length is 12 residues. The germline V gene encodes CDR1 ENHRY and CDR2 SYGVKD. Written as DNA, the CDR3 is TGTGCCACCGAGGTGGGCACCGGGGCGCTGTTTTTT. The encoded protein is CATEVGTGALFF.

This clonotype was counted at least ten times. The chain links TRBV28 to TRBJ1-5, with a tentative D call TRBD1 (5 bases). CDR1 and CDR2 from the germline V gene are MDHEN and SYDVKM. Trimming left V 5 bases short and J 6 bases short, with 14 bases between. This CDR3 spans 14 amino acids. The CDR3 nucleotides read TGTGCCAGCAGTCCCTACAGGTTCGGTCAGCCCCAGCATTTT. Protein sequence: CASSPYRFGQPQHF.

This clonotype showed up just a few times. The V gene is TRBV20-1, the J gene TRBJ2-7, with D possibly matching TRBD1 (6 bases). CDR3 length equals 16 residues. CDR1 and CDR2 from the germline V gene are DFQATT and SNEGSKA (reference sequence). V lost 2 bases, J lost 2 bases, and 19 bases lay in between. CDR3 sequence (DNA): TGCAGTGCTAGAAACCCACGGGACACTTACCCCTACGAGCAGTACGTC. Protein sequence: CSARNPRDTYPYEQYV.

This clonotype was seen a few times. This sequence joins TRBV27 and TRBJ2-1, with 12 bases aligning to TRBD2. The CDR3 is made up of 17 amino acids. After removal of 5 bases from V and 2 bases from J, the junction contained 7 bases not matched to a gene. The germline gives CDR1 MNHEY, CDR2 SMNVEV (reference sequence). This chain's CDR3 is CASSPRTSGIPYNEQFF. In nucleotides, the CDR3 is TGTGCCAGCAGTCCCCGGACTAGCGGGATCCCCTACAATGAGCAGTTCTTC.

The chain is built from TRBV6-6 and TRBJ2-3; weak D call: TRBD1 (5 bases). V was trimmed by 8 bases and J by 5 bases, leaving 14 bases between them. This CDR3 comprises 13 residues. The germline gives CDR1 MNHNY, CDR2 SVGAGI (reference sequence). CDR3 in amino acids: CASDSGFQDTQYF. DNA for the CDR3: TGTGCCAGCGATTCAGGGTTTCAAGATACGCAGTATTTT.

This clonotype was detected only a few times. This chain uses TRBV2 with TRBJ2-3; the match to TRBD1 covers 12 bases. The germline gives CDR1 SNHLY, CDR2 FYNNEI. There are 15 residues in the CDR3. V dropped 6 bases and J dropped 4; count of bases not matched to a gene: 5. For the CDR3, the DNA is TGTGCCAGCAGGGCCGGGACAGGGGGCGCAGATACGCAGTATTTT. This codes for CASRAGTGGADTQYF.

This clonotype has just a few counts. CDR3 coding DNA: TGTGCCAGCAGTCCCCTACACAGGGACAATGAGCAGTTCTTC. It encodes CASSPLHRDNEQFF. J is TRBJ2-1 and V is TRBV6-1; a possible D gene is TRBD1 (6 bases). The CDR3 loop spans 14 amino acids. V lost 5 bases to trimming and J lost 5 bases, with 13 bases between them. Per germline, CDR1 MNHNS and CDR2 SASEGT.

CDR3 protein: CASRTGLGGTEAFF. CDR3 coding DNA: TGTGCCAGCCGGACGGGCCTCGGCGGGACTGAAGCTTTCTTT. This sequence joins TRBV7-8 and TRBJ1-1; D is unclear. The CDR3 length is 14 residues. With 8 bases removed from V and 5 bases from J, the gap between germline ends came to 18 bases. Germline V gene sequence: CDR1 SGHVS, CDR2 FQNEAQ.

This clonotype was detected a few times. The gene calls are TRBV7-8 and TRBJ1-5, with D perhaps matching TRBD1 (5 bases). Trimming shortened V by 4 bases and J by 5 bases, and 15 bases separated the two germline ends. The CDR3 has 15 residues. The germline CDR1 and CDR2 sequences are SGHVS and FQNEAQ. In DNA form, the CDR3 reads TGTGCCAGCAGCTCAGGGTGGGCGGACGATCAGCCCCAGCATTTT. Its protein product is CASSSGWADDQPQHF. Full variable domain (remainder filled in from reference TRBV7-8 and TRBJ1-5): GAGVSQSPRYKVAKRGQDVALRCDPISGHVSLFWYQQALGQGPEFLTYFQNEAQLDKSGLPSDRFFAERPEGSVSTLKIQRTQQEDSAVYLCASSSGWADDQPQHFGDGTRLSIL.

This clonotype has more than one count but fewer than ten. V usage is TRBV5-1 and J usage is TRBJ1-1; D might be TRBD1 (5 bases). Per the germline V gene, CDR1 is SGHRS and CDR2 is YFSETQ. Trimming cost V 1 base and J 6 bases, with 16 bases left between them. This CDR3 has 15 residues. The CDR3 spells CASSLRQGGFSEAFF. DNA of the CDR3: TGCGCCAGCAGCTTGAGGCAGGGCGGGTTTTCTGAAGCTTTCTTT.

The chain joins TRBV28 to TRBJ1-6, with D possibly TRBD1 on 5 matching bases. The CDR3 has 16 residues. Germline V gene sequence: CDR1 MDHEN, CDR2 SYDVKM. Trimming stripped 4 bases from V and 6 bases from J, with 16 bases between. The CDR3 nucleotides are TGTGCCAGCAGTTCTAATCAGGGCAAAGTTAATTCACCCCTCCACTTT. The encoded protein is CASSSNQGKVNSPLHF. Based on the CDR3 plus reference TRBV28 and TRBJ1-6, the full variable domain is DVKVTQSSRYLVKRTGEKVFLECVQDMDHENMFWYRQDPGLGLRLIYFSYDVKMKEKGDIPEGYSVSREKKERFSLILESASTNQTSMYLCASSSNQGKVNSPLHFGNGTRLTVT.

The chain is built from TRBV27 and TRBJ1-1; D ambiguous. The germline V gene has CDR1 MNHEY and CDR2 SMNVEV (reference sequence). The germline V and J ends were trimmed by 3 bases and 3 bases, with 11 bases remaining between them. This CDR3 is built from 14 residues. This CDR3 is CASSFNYGDTEAFF. The CDR3 DNA reads as TGTGCCAGCAGTTTTAACTACGGGGACACTGAAGCTTTCTTT.

The rearrangement uses TRBV2 and TRBJ1-6, with D perhaps TRBD1 (5 bases). Trimming removed 3 bases at V and 5 bases at J, with 17 bases between. Germline V gene lookup returns CDR1 SNHLY and CDR2 FYNNEI. CDR3 length equals 17 residues. The CDR3, as DNA: TGTGCCAGCAGTGAGGGTTCGGGGCCGGGGAATAATTCACCCCTCCACTTT. This encodes CASSEGSGPGNNSPLHF.

This clonotype appeared a few times. The CDR3 sequence is CASSLVTWEQDTQYF. CDR3 DNA sequence: TGCGCCAGCAGCTTGGTGACTTGGGAGCAAGATACGCAGTATTTT. This rearrangement joins TRBV5-1 to TRBJ2-3; maybe TRBD2 (5 bases). V lost 0 bases, J lost 5 bases, and 13 bases lay in between. CDR1 and CDR2 (germline): SGHRS, YFSETQ. This CDR3 comprises 15 residues.

The chain links TRBV10-3 to TRBJ1-6; D is uncertain. Trimming shortened V by 0 bases and J by 9 bases, and 15 bases separated the two germline ends. This CDR3 region has 16 residues. CDR1 and CDR2 from the germline V gene are ENHRY and SYGVKD. The CDR3 sequence is CAISESTVGVLSPLHF. The DNA for the CDR3 is TGTGCCATCAGTGAGTCGACGGTCGGGGTACTTTCACCCCTCCACTTT.

Only a few counts were recorded for this clonotype. The chain links TRBV20-1 to TRBJ2-1; no clear D. With 0 bases removed from V and 4 bases from J, the gap between germline ends came to 13 bases. The CDR3 spans 15 residues. From germline, CDR1 is DFQATT and CDR2 SNEGSKA (reference sequence). The CDR3 bases are TGCAGTGCTAGAGATGCTGGCGCGAGTTACAATGAGCAGTTCTTC. Protein product: CSARDAGASYNEQFF.

This clonotype has just a few counts. The V call is TRBV6-2 or TRBV6-3, the J call TRBJ1-5; D not certain. The germline CDR1 and CDR2 sequences are MNHEY and SVGEGT. The CDR3 has 16 amino acids. V lost 0 bases and J lost 3, with 12 bases in between. The CDR3 sequence: CASSYSKLTYNQPQHF. DNA of the CDR3: TGTGCCAGCAGTTACTCGAAGTTAACCTACAATCAGCCCCAGCATTTT.

Ten or more counts support this clonotype. This chain links TRBV29-1 with TRBJ2-1; 8 bases are shared with TRBD2. The junction had 2 bases not matched to a gene; V was cut back by 4 bases and J by 6 bases. The CDR3 runs to 12 residues. Germline loops: CDR1 SQVTM, CDR2 ANQGSEA. As DNA, the CDR3 is TGCAGCGTTGGTCTAGCGGGCAATGAGCAGTTCTTC. It yields the protein CSVGLAGNEQFF.

The V gene is TRBV20-1, the J gene TRBJ2-1, with D possibly TRBD1 on 6 matching bases. Trimming pared 0 bases from V and 9 bases from J, leaving 21 bases between. Germline V gene sequence: CDR1 DFQATT, CDR2 SNEGSKA (reference sequence). The length of the CDR3 is 16 residues. CDR3 residues: CSARDLGGAIRGEQFF. CDR3 DNA: TGCAGTGCTAGAGATCTAGGGGGAGCGATCCGGGGTGAGCAGTTCTTC.

The rearrangement links TRBV4-1 to TRBJ1-5; D unclear. The CDR3 covers 13 residues. V lost 1 base and J 6 bases, leaving 7 bases between the germline ends. Germline V lookup: CDR1 MGHRA, CDR2 YSYEKL. The CDR3 DNA reads TGCGCCAGCAGCCAAGGGGATGGTCAGCCCCAGCATTTT. Amino acids: CASSQGDGQPQHF.

At least ten counts were recorded for this clonotype. The chain recombines TRBV9 with TRBJ2-5; D is unclear. V lost 0 bases, J lost 1 base, and 7 bases lay in between. Germline CDR1 reads SGDLS; CDR2 reads YYNGEE. The CDR3 runs to 14 residues. The DNA of the CDR3 is TGTGCCAGCAGCGTAGGAGGTATCCAAGAGACCCAGTACTTC. Protein product: CASSVGGIQETQYF.

There are a few counts of this clonotype. The rearrangement uses TRBV5-1 and TRBJ2-2; no clear D. The CDR3 loop spans 14 amino acids. Germline lookup yields CDR1 SGHRS and CDR2 YFSETQ. Trimming pared 4 bases from V and 0 bases from J, leaving 7 bases between. The CDR3 loop is CASSRASNTGELFF. The CDR3 DNA reads as TGCGCCAGCAGCCGGGCTTCGAACACCGGGGAGCTGTTTTTT.

The rearrangement links TRBV5-1 to TRBJ1-1, with unresolved D. V was shortened by 0 bases and J by 7 bases, with 16 bases between the two germline ends. The germline V gene encodes CDR1 SGHRS and CDR2 YFSETQ. This CDR3 has 15 residues. The CDR3 loop reads CASSLAQPGPSEAFF. The CDR3 nucleotides read TGCGCCAGCAGCTTGGCCCAACCTGGCCCAAGTGAAGCTTTCTTT.

In its sample, this clonotype was seen many times. The CDR3 reads CASSSTGTGGTGELFF. CDR3 DNA sequence: TGTGCCAGCAGTTCAACCGGGACAGGGGGCACCGGGGAGCTGTTTTTT. The chain links TRBV12-3 or TRBV12-4 to TRBJ2-2; 11 bases are shared with TRBD1. The J segment lost 4 bases and the V segment lost 4 bases, leaving 5 bases of the junction unmatched. CDR3 length: 16 residues.

The chain employs TRBV9 and TRBJ2-3; D gene unclear. Trimming took off 4 bases at V and 0 bases at J, with 12 bases between the two ends. The CDR3 has 15 amino acids. The germline gives CDR1 SGDLS, CDR2 YYNGEE. CDR3 nucleotides: TGTGCCAGCAGCCGAGAGAAAGCTAGCACAGATACGCAGTATTTT. Protein sequence: CASSREKASTDTQYF.